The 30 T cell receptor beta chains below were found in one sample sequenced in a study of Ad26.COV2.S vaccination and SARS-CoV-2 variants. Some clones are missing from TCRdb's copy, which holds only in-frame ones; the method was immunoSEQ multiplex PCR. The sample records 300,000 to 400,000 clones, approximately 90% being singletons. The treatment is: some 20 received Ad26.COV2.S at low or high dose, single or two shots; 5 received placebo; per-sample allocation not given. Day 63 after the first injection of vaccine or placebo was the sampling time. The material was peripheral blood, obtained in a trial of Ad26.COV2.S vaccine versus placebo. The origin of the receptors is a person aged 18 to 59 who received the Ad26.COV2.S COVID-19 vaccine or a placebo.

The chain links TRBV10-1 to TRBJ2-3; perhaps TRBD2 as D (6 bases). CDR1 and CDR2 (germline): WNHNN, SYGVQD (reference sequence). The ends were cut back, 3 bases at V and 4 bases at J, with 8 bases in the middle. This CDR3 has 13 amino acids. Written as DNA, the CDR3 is TGCGCCAGCAGTGAAGGAGGGGCAGATACGCAGTATTTT. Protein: CASSEGGADTQYF.

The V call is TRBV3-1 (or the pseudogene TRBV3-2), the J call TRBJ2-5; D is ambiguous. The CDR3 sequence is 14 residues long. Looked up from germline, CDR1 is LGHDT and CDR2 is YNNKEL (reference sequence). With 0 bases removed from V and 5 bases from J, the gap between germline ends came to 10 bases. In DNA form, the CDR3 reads TGTGCCAGCAGCCAAGAATCCTTCCGGGAGACCCAGTACTTC. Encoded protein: CASSQESFRETQYF.

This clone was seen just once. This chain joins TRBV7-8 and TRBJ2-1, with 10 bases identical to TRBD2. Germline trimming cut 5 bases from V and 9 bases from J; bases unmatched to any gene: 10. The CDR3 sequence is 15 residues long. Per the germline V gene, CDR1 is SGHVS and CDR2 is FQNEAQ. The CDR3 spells CASSPSRAGGGEQFF. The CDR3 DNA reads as TGTGCCAGCAGCCCCTCGAGAGCGGGGGGGGGTGAGCAGTTCTTC. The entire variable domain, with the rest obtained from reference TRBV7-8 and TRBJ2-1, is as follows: GAGVSQSPRYKVAKRGQDVALRCDPISGHVSLFWYQQALGQGPEFLTYFQNEAQLDKSGLPSDRFFAERPEGSVSTLKIQRTQQEDSAVYLCASSPSRAGGGEQFFGPGTRLTVL.

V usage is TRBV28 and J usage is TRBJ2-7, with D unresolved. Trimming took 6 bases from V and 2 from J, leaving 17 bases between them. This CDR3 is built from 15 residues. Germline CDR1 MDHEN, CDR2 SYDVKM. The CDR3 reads CASSTADLTAYEQYF. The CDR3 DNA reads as TGTGCCAGCAGCACCGCGGACCTAACCGCCTACGAGCAGTACTTC.

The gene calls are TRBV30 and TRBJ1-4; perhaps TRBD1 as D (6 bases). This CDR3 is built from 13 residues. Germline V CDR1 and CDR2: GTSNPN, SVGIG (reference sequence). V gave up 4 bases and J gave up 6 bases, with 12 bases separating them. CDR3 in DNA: TGTGCCTGGAACGGGGGGCTGGATGAAAAACTGTTTTTT. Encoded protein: CAWNGGLDEKLFF.

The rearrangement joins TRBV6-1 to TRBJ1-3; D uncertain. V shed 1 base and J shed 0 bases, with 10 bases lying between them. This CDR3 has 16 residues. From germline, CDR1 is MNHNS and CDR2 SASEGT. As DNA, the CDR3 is TGTGCCAGCAGTGAAGGCTCAGGCAGCTCTGGAAACACCATATATTTT. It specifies CASSEGSGSSGNTIYF.

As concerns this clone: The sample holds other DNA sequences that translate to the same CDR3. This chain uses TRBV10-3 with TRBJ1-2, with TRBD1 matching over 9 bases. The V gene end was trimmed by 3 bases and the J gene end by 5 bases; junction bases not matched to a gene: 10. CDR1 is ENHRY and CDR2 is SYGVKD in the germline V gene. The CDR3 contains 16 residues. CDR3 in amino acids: CAISDPGQGLSYGYTF. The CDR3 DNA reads TGTGCCATCAGTGACCCGGGACAGGGCCTCTCGTATGGCTACACCTTC.

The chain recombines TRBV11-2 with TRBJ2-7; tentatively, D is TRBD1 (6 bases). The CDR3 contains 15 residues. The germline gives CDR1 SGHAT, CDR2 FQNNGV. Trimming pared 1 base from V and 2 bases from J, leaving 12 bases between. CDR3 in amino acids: CASSLAGDTTYEQYF. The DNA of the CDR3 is TGTGCCAGCAGCTTAGCCGGGGACACCACCTACGAGCAGTACTTC.

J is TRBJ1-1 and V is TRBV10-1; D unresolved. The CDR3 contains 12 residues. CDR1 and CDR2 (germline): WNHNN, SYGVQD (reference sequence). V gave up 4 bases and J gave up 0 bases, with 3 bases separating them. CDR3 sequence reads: CASSGLNTEAFF. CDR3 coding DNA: TGCGCCAGCAGTGGACTGAACACTGAAGCTTTCTTT.

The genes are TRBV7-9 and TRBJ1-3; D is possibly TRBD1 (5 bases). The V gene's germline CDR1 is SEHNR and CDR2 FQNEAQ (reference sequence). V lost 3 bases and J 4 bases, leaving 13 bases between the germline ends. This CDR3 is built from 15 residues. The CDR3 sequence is CASSFESGIGNTIYF. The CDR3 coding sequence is TGTGCCAGCAGCTTCGAGTCAGGGATCGGAAACACCATATATTTT.

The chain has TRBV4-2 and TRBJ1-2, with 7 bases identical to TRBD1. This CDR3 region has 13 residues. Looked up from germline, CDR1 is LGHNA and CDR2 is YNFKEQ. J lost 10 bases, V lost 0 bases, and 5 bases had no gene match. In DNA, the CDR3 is TGTGCCAGCAGCCAAGATTGGCAGGGGGACTACACCTTC. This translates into CASSQDWQGDYTF.

The chain's CDR3 is CASSPAGTRSSYEQYF. The CDR3 DNA is TGTGCCAGCAGCCCAGCCGGGACAAGGAGCTCCTACGAGCAGTACTTC. The chain uses TRBV28 and TRBJ2-7; perhaps TRBD1 as D (6 bases). Germline values: CDR1 MDHEN, CDR2 SYDVKM. The CDR3 has 16 amino acids. V shed 6 bases and J shed 0 bases, with 18 bases lying between them. Combining the CDR3 with reference TRBV28 and TRBJ2-7 gives the whole variable domain DVKVTQSSRYLVKRTGEKVFLECVQDMDHENMFWYRQDPGLGLRLIYFSYDVKMKEKGDIPEGYSVSREKKERFSLILESASTNQTSMYLCASSPAGTRSSYEQYFGPGTRLTVT.

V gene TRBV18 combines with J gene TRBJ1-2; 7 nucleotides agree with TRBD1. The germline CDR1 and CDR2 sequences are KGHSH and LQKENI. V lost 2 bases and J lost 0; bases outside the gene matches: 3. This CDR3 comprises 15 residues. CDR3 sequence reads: CASSPVRGANYGYTF. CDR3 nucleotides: TGTGCCAGCTCACCAGTCAGGGGGGCTAACTATGGCTACACCTTC.

The CDR3 region is CASSPRLAGVRNEQFF. In DNA, the CDR3 is TGTGCCAGCAGCCCACGACTCGCGGGAGTCCGGAATGAGCAGTTCTTC. The rearrangement links TRBV5-5 to TRBJ2-1; 7 bases map to TRBD2. The V gene's germline CDR1 is SGHKS and CDR2 YYEKEE (reference sequence). After removal of 4 bases from V and 7 bases from J, the junction contained 14 bases not matched to a gene. The CDR3 loop spans 16 amino acids.

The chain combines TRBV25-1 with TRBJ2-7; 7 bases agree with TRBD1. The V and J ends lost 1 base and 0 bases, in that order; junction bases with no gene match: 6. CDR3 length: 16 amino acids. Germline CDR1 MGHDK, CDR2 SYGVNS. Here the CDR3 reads CASSESTGMFSYEQYF. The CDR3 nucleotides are TGTGCCAGCAGTGAATCGACAGGGATGTTCTCCTACGAGCAGTACTTC.

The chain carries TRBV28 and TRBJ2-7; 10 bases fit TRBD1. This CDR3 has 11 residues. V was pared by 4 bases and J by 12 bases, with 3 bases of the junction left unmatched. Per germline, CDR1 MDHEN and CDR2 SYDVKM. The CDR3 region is CASSSGTGVYF. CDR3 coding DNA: TGTGCCAGCAGTTCGGGGACAGGGGTGTACTTC.

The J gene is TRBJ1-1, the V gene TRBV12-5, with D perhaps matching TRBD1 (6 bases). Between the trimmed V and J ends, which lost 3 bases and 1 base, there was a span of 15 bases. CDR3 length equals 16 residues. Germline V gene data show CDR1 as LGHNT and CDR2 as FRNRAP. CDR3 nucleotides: TGTGCTAGTGGTTTTCTCCGGGGGGCGGGGAACACTGAAGCTTTCTTT. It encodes CASGFLRGAGNTEAFF.

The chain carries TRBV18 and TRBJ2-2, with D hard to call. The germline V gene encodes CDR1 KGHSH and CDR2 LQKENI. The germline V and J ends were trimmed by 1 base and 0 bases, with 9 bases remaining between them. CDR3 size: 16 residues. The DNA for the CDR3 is TGTGCCAGCTCACCACAGGGCAGGTCGAACACCGGGGAGCTGTTTTTT. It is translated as CASSPQGRSNTGELFF.

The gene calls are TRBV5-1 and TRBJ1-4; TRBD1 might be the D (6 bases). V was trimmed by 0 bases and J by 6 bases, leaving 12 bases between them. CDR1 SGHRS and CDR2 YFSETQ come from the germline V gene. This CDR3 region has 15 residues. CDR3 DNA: TGCGCCAGCAGCTTGGTGGGGGACATCTATGAAAAACTGTTTTTT. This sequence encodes CASSLVGDIYEKLFF.

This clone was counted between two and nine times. CDR3 region: CASSSAATGELFF. DNA for the CDR3: TGTGCCAGCAGTAGCGCTGCGACCGGGGAGCTGTTTTTT. The rearrangement links TRBV6-4 to TRBJ2-2; D gene unclear. Trimming stripped 5 bases from V and 5 bases from J, with 9 bases between. The CDR3 runs 13 residues. CDR1 is MRHNA, CDR2 SNTAGT, per germline.

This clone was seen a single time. The CDR3 reads CASSFPYEQYF. The DNA for the CDR3 is TGTGCCAGCAGTTTCCCTTACGAGCAGTACTTC. The chain recombines TRBV2 with TRBJ2-7; D is undetermined. The CDR3 sequence is 11 residues long. Between the trimmed V and J ends, which lost 5 bases and 4 bases, there was a span of 6 bases. Germline lookup yields CDR1 SNHLY and CDR2 FYNNEI.

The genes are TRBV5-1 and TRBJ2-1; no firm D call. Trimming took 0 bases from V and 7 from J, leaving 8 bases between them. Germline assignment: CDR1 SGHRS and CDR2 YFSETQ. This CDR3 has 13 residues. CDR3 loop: CASSLVIGNEQFF. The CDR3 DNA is TGCGCCAGCAGCTTGGTGATTGGGAATGAGCAGTTCTTC.

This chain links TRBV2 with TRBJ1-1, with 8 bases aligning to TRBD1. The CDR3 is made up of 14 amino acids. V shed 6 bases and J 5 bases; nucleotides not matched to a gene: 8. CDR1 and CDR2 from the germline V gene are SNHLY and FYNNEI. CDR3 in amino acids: CASSLGQGRTEAFF. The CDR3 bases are TGTGCCAGCAGCTTAGGACAGGGTCGGACTGAAGCTTTCTTT.

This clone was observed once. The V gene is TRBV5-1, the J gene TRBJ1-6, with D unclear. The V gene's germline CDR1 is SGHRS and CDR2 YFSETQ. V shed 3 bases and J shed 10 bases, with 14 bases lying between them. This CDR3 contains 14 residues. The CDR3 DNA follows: TGCGCCAGCAGCTACACACCTATGGACTCACCCCTCCACTTT. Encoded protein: CASSYTPMDSPLHF.

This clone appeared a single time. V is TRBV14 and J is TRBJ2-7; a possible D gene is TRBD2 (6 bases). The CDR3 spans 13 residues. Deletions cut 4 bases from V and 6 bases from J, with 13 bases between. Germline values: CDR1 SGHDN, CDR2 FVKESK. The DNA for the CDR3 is TGTGCCAGCAGCCGGTCGGGAGTGAGCGAGCAGTACTTC. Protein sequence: CASSRSGVSEQYF.

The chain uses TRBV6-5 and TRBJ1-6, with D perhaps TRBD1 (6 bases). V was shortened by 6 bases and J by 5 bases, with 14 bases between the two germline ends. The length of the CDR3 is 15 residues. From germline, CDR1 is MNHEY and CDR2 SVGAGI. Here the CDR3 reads CASRADRTNNSPLHF. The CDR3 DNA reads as TGTGCCAGCAGGGCTGACAGGACGAATAATTCACCCCTCCACTTT.

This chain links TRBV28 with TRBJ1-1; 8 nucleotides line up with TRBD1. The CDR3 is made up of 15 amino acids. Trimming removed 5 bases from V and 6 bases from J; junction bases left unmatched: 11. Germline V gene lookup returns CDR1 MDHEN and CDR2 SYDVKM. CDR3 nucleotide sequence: TGTGCCAGCAGTCCGAGGACAGGGACTGACCCTGAAGCTTTCTTT. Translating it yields CASSPRTGTDPEAFF.

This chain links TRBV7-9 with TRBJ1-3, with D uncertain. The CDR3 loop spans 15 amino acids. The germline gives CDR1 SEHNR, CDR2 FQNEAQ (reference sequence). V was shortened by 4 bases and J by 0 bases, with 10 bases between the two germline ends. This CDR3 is CASSWRFDSGNTIYF. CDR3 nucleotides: TGTGCCAGCAGCTGGAGATTCGACTCTGGAAACACCATATATTTT.

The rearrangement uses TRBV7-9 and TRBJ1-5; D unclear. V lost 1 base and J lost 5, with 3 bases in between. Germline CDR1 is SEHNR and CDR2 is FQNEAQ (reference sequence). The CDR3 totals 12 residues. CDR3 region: CASSLGYQPQHF. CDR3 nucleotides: TGTGCCAGCAGCTTAGGGTATCAGCCCCAGCATTTT.

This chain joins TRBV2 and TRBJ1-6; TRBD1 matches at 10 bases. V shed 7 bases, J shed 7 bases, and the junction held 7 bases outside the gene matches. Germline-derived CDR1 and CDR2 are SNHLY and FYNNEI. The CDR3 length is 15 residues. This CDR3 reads CASIRDRGYNSPLHF. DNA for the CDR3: TGTGCCAGCATCCGGGACAGGGGATACAATTCACCCCTCCACTTT.